This T cell receptor (beta chain) is from a study of T cells in Graves' hyperthyroidism and ophthalmopathy. The CDR3 runs to 13 residues. Per the germline V gene, CDR1 is SGHRS and CDR2 is YFSETQ. No progression to ophthalmopathy during 18 months of follow-up defined stable disease. Recently diagnosed hyperthyroidism of less than 2 months' duration affected patients aged 18 to 65. Diagnoses were made from clinical symptoms, serum measures (thyroxine and TRAb), thyroid ultrasound and orbital computed tomography. RNA transcripts yielded amplified TCR beta CDR3 regions. First-round RT-PCR with HTBI primers amplified the TCR CDR3 region. TCRdb itself ran the multiplex PCR reads through MiXCR, one entry per CDR3 protein. Among approximately 640,000 distinct CDR3 sequences listed, around 15% were seen once. Of note for this clonotype: Mismatch with germline at one junction end may stem from a read error.

The receptor's source is a woman aged 25 to 45 with Graves' hyperthyroidism. V usage is TRBV5-1 and J usage is TRBJ1-2; a weak D match, TRBD1 (5 bases). The sequencing sample was made of blood. The CDR3 reads CASSPAGNDGYSF. CDR3 bases: TGCGCCAGCAGCCCGGCAGGGAACGATGGCTACTCCTTC. Supplemented by reference TRBV5-1 and TRBJ1-2, the full variable domain reads KAGVTQTPRYLIKTRGQQVTLSCSPISGHRSVSWYQQTPGQGLQFLFEYFSETQRNKGNFPGRFSGRQFSNSRSEMNVSTLELGDSALYLCASSPAGNDGYSFGSGTRLTVV.